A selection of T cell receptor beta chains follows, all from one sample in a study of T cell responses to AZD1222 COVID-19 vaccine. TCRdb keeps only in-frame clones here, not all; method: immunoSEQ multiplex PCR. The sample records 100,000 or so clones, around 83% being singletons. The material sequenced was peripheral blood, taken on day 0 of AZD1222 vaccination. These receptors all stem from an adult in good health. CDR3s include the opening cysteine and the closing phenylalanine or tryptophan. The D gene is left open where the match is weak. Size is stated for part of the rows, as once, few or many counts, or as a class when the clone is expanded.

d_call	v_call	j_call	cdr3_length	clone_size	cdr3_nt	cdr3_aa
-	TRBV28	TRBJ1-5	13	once	TGTGCCAGCAGTAACAACAATTTTCAGCCCCAGCATTTT	CASSNNNFQPQHF
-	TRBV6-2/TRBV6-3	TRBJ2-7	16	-	TGTGCCAGCAGCCCCGCGGGGCGGAGTACGAACTACGAGCAGTACTTC	CASSPAGRSTNYEQYF
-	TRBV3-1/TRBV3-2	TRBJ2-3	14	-	TGTGCCAGCAGCCAAGCAACATTCACAGATACGCAGTATTTT	CASSQATFTDTQYF
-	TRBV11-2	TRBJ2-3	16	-	TGTGCCAGCACCGAGGGGCGAGCGGAAAGCACAGATACGCAGTATTTT	CASTEGRAESTDTQYF
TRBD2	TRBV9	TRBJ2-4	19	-	TGTGCCAGCAGCGTTGGGCCACTAGCGGGAGGATGGGCCAAAAACATTCAGTACTTC	CASSVGPLAGGWAKNIQYF
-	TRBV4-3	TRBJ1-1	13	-	TGCGCCAGCAGCCAGGCAGGGTACACTGAAGCTTTCTTT	CASSQAGYTEAFF
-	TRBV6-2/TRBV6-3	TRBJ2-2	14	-	TGTGCCAGCAGCGTCCTCAACCAACCCGGGGAGCTGTTTTTT	CASSVLNQPGELFF
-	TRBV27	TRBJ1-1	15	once	TGTGCCAGCAGTTCGGGAGACACGATGAACACTGAAGCTTTCTTT	CASSSGDTMNTEAFF
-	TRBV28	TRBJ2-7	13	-	TGTGCCAGCAAGAACGGTGGGCTCTACGAGCAGTACTTC	CASKNGGLYEQYF
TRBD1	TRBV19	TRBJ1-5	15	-	TGTGCCAGTAGCACTACAGGGGGAAAGCATCAGCCCCAGCATTTT	CASSTTGGKHQPQHF
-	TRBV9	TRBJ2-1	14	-	TGTGCCAGCAGCGTACGGGGGGCCCTTAATGAGCAGTTCTTC	CASSVRGALNEQFF
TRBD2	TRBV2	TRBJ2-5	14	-	TGTGCCAGCAGTTACCTAGCGGGAGGGGAGACCCAGTACTTC	CASSYLAGGETQYF
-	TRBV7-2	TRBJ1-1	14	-	TGTGCCAGCAGCCCGGGACGGGGAAGCACTGAAGCTTTCTTT	CASSPGRGSTEAFF
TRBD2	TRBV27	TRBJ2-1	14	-	TGTGCCAGCAATGTGCGGGGGGCCTACAATGAGCAGTTCTTC	CASNVRGAYNEQFF
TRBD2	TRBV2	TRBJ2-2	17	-	TGTGCCAGCAGAAGCAGCAGCCAGCGGGGCGGCACCGGGGAGCTGTTTTTT	CASRSSSQRGGTGELFF
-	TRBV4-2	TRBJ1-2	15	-	TGTGCCAGCAGCCAAATAGGAACAGGGTTGGAAGGCTACACCTTC	CASSQIGTGLEGYTF
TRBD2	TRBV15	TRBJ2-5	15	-	TGTGCCACCAGCAGAGAACTAGCGGTCCAAGAGACCCAGTACTTC	CATSRELAVQETQYF
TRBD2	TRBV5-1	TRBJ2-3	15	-	TGCGCCAGCAGCTTGGCCGGACTAGATACAGATACGCAGTATTTT	CASSLAGLDTDTQYF
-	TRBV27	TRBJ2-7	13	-	TGTGCCAGCAGCTTACCCTCGGGGTACGAGCAGTACTTC	CASSLPSGYEQYF
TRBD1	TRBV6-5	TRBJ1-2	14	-	TGTGCCAGCAGTCGACAGGGGGTTAACTATGGCTACACCTTC	CASSRQGVNYGYTF
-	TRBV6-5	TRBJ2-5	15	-	TGTGCCAGCAGTTACGATCGACAGTACCAAGAGACCCAGTACTTC	CASSYDRQYQETQYF
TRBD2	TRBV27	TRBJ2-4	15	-	TGTGCCAGCAGTCGGACTAGCGGGAGTACGGACATTCAGTACTTC	CASSRTSGSTDIQYF
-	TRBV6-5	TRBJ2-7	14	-	TGTGCCAGCAGTTACCTAGGCCGCCCCTACGAGCAGTACTTC	CASSYLGRPYEQYF
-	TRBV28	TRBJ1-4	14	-	TGTGCCAGCAGTTCCGGGGGCACTAATGAAAAACTGTTTTTT	CASSSGGTNEKLFF
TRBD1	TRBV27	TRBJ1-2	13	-	TGTGCCAGCAGTTTCAGGGGGGCCAATGGCTACACCTTC	CASSFRGANGYTF
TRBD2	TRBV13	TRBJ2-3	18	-	TGTGCCAGCAGCTTAGTGTTACAGCGGGGCCCCCCCACAGATACGCAGTATTTT	CASSLVLQRGPPTDTQYF